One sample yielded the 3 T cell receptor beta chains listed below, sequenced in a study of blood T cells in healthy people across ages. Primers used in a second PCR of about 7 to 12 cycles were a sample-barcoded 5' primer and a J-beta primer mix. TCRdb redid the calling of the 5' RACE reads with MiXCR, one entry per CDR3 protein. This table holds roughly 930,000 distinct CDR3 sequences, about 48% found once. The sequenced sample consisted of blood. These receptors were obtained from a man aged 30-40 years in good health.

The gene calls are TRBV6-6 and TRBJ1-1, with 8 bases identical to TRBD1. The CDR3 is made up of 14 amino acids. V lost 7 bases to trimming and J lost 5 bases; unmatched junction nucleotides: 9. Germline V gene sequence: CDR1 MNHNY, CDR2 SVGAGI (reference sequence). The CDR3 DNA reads TGTGCCAGCAAACCTCCAGGGGGCGGGACTGAAGCTTTCTTT. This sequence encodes CASKPPGGGTEAFF.

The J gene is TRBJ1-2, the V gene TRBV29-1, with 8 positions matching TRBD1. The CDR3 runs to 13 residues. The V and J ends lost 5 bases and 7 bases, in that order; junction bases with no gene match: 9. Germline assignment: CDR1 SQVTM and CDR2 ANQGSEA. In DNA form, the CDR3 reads TGCAGCGTTCGGAGACAGGGGTCGGGTGGCTACACCTTC. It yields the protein CSVRRQGSGGYTF.

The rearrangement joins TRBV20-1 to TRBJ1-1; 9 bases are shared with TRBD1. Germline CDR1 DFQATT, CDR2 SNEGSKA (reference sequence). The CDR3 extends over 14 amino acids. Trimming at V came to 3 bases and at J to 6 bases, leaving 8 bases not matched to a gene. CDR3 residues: CSARDPGQGPEAFF. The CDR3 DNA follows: TGCAGTGCTAGGGACCCGGGACAGGGACCTGAAGCTTTCTTT.